The 18 T cell receptor beta chains in this list originate from one sample, sequenced in a study of OX40 agonist ivuxolimab in advanced cancers. Profiling relied on immunoSEQ multiplex PCR, and the TCRdb table lists in-frame clones only, not all of them. The sample includes 25,000 to 35,000 clones, about four fifths of them seen just once. The sample consisted of CD4+ or CD8+ T cells sorted from blood, taken in a trial of the OX40 agonist ivuxolimab. The receptors were sampled from an adult with an advanced solid tumor such as melanoma, head and neck, liver or kidney cancer.

This clone has a single count. The CDR3 DNA sequence: TGTGCCTGGACCTCTTTAACAGGGAAGCAGTACTTC. This translates into CAWTSLTGKQYF. The chain carries TRBV30 and TRBJ2-7; possible D gene TRBD1, 6 bases. Trimming pared 4 bases from V and 8 bases from J, leaving 15 bases between. The CDR3 runs 12 residues. Germline V lookup: CDR1 GTSNPN, CDR2 SVGIG (reference sequence).

The gene calls are TRBV5-4 and TRBJ1-2; the D is unclear. Germline values: CDR1 SGHNT, CDR2 YYREEE (reference sequence). Trimming took 2 bases from V and 2 from J, leaving 7 bases between them. This CDR3 region has 13 residues. In DNA form, the CDR3 reads TGTGCCAGCAGCTTTGGCAGGAACTATGGCTACACCTTC. It encodes CASSFGRNYGYTF.

This chain links TRBV5-8 with TRBJ1-1; D unclear. CDR3 size: 13 residues. V was clipped by 4 bases and J by 6 bases, with 13 bases between them. Germline CDR1 SGHTS, CDR2 YDEGEE. This CDR3 is CASSLYTPAEAFF. In nucleotides, the CDR3 is TGTGCCAGCAGCCTTTATACCCCCGCTGAAGCTTTCTTT.

The chain links TRBV28 to TRBJ2-5, with 13 bases that match TRBD2. The CDR3 runs 16 residues. The V segment lost 5 bases and the J segment 4 bases; nucleotides outside the gene matches: 7. Per the germline V gene, CDR1 is MDHEN and CDR2 is SYDVKM. CDR3 coding DNA: TGTGCCAGCAGTATTGGGACTAGCGGGGCCCGAGAGACCCAGTACTTC. Protein product: CASSIGTSGARETQYF.

For the CDR3, the DNA is TGTGCCAGCAGCTTAGAACGGACCGAGTCCTACGAGCAGTACTTC. Its protein is CASSLERTESYEQYF. This chain joins TRBV7-9 and TRBJ2-7; D is unresolved. This CDR3 has 15 residues. Trimming stripped 1 base from V and 1 base from J, with 11 bases between. CDR1 is SEHNR and CDR2 is FQNEAQ in the germline V gene (reference sequence).

CDR3 residues: CASSVEIAGGSTDTQYF. The CDR3 region has the DNA TGTGCCAGCAGCGTAGAAATAGCGGGGGGGAGCACAGATACGCAGTATTTT. The V gene is TRBV9, the J gene TRBJ2-3, with 11 bases identical to TRBD2. After removal of 0 bases from V and 0 bases from J, the junction contained 3 bases not matched to a gene. The germline gives CDR1 SGDLS, CDR2 YYNGEE. This CDR3 is 17 amino acids long.

This chain connects TRBV27 to TRBJ2-3; D may be TRBD1 (6 bases). V was clipped by 7 bases and J by 1 base, with 9 bases between them. The CDR3 covers 13 residues. Per the germline V gene, CDR1 is MNHEY and CDR2 is SMNVEV (reference sequence). In nucleotides, the CDR3 is TGTGCCAGCACCAGGACAGGCACAGATACGCAGTATTTT. It encodes CASTRTGTDTQYF.

A note on this clone: The sample carries other DNA sequences with the same CDR3. V is TRBV4-3 and J is TRBJ1-1; D is undetermined. Germline CDR1 LGHNA, CDR2 YSLEER. The V gene lost 1 base and the J gene lost 1 base, with 7 bases spanning the gap. This CDR3 has 14 residues. The CDR3 sequence is CASSQGDGNTEAFF. In DNA form, the CDR3 reads TGCGCCAGCAGCCAAGGTGATGGGAACACTGAAGCTTTCTTT.

The chain is built from TRBV5-1 and TRBJ2-2; D is undetermined. The length of the CDR3 is 15 residues. Germline V lookup: CDR1 SGHRS, CDR2 YFSETQ. V dropped 0 bases and J dropped 0 bases, with 6 bases sitting between them. The CDR3 bases are TGCGCCAGCAGCTTGGGGATCGCGAACACCGGGGAGCTGTTTTTT. It encodes CASSLGIANTGELFF.

The CDR3 loop reads CASSTSPTGSTEAFF. The CDR3 DNA follows: TGTGCCAGTAGTACTTCCCCGACAGGATCAACTGAAGCTTTCTTT. The chain is built from TRBV19 and TRBJ1-1, with D maybe TRBD1 (6 bases). The CDR3 covers 15 residues. The V and J ends lost 4 bases and 5 bases respectively, with 17 bases between them. Per germline, CDR1 LNHDA and CDR2 SQIVND (reference sequence).

The J gene is TRBJ2-5, the V gene TRBV5-4, with D perhaps matching TRBD2 (5 bases). Germline V gives CDR1 SGHNT, CDR2 YYREEE (reference sequence). Trimming took 4 bases from V and 2 from J, leaving 15 bases between them. The CDR3 is made up of 15 amino acids. DNA for the CDR3: TGTGCCAGCAGCCACCTTTCGGGGAGACAAGAGACCCAGTACTTC. It encodes CASSHLSGRQETQYF.

The chain carries TRBV5-4 and TRBJ2-2; D is perhaps TRBD2 (6 bases). V was shortened by 0 bases and J by 3 bases, with 9 bases between the two germline ends. The CDR3 runs 15 residues. The V gene's germline CDR1 is SGHNT and CDR2 YYREEE (reference sequence). CDR3 amino acids: CASSLGGGYTGELFF. CDR3 in DNA: TGTGCCAGCAGCTTGGGGGGAGGATACACCGGGGAGCTGTTTTTT.

The V and J genes are TRBV19 and TRBJ2-5, with a tentative D call TRBD1 (5 bases). Germline loops: CDR1 LNHDA, CDR2 SQIVND (reference sequence). This CDR3 has 15 amino acids. With 3 bases removed from V and 4 bases from J, the gap between germline ends came to 15 bases. For the CDR3, the DNA is TGTGCCAGTAGTATTCCAGGGCAGAAGGGAGAGACCCAGTACTTC. As protein: CASSIPGQKGETQYF.

The J gene is TRBJ2-7, the V gene TRBV6-5; no definite D call. The CDR3 runs 12 residues. Germline values: CDR1 MNHEY, CDR2 SVGAGI. The V and J ends lost 6 bases and 3 bases respectively, with 9 bases between them. The CDR3 bases are TGTGCCAGCAGCCCGACTCTCTACGAGCAGTACTTC. It specifies CASSPTLYEQYF.

The chain recombines TRBV12-5 with TRBJ2-5, with 12 bases aligning to TRBD1. Germline values: CDR1 LGHNT, CDR2 FRNRAP. J was trimmed by 3 bases and V by 6 bases; bases with no gene match: 5. The CDR3 totals 15 residues. The CDR3 region is CASGPGQGAEETQYF. CDR3 DNA: TGTGCTAGTGGCCCGGGACAGGGGGCTGAAGAGACCCAGTACTTC.

The chain uses TRBV5-1 and TRBJ2-3, with TRBD1 matching 7 bases. J gave up 12 bases and V 7 bases, and 17 bases lay outside the gene matches. Germline V gene sequence: CDR1 SGHRS, CDR2 YFSETQ. CDR3 length equals 14 residues. The CDR3 reads CASDEKGDGTAQYF. Here the CDR3 DNA reads TGCGCCAGCGACGAGAAGGGGGACGGGACAGCTCAGTATTTT.

The CDR3 is CASSDPSTGLGGYTF. CDR3 coding DNA: TGTGCCAGCAGTGACCCCTCCACAGGTCTGGGCGGCTACACCTTC. The V call is TRBV6-1, the J call TRBJ1-2, with a weak D call TRBD1 (5 bases). V was trimmed by 3 bases and J by 8 bases, leaving 19 bases between them. The CDR3 is made up of 15 amino acids. In germline, CDR1 is MNHNS, CDR2 SASEGT.

V usage is TRBV9 and J usage is TRBJ1-4; tentatively, D is TRBD1 (5 bases). Trimming took 0 bases from V and 4 from J, leaving 10 bases between them. CDR3 size: 15 residues. CDR1 and CDR2 from the germline V gene are SGDLS and YYNGEE. The CDR3 DNA reads as TGTGCCAGCAGCGTAGCTGGGGGGAGTAATGAAAAACTGTTTTTT. Residues: CASSVAGGSNEKLFF.